Listed here are 29 T cell receptor beta chains from one sample, sequenced in a study of glioma-infiltrating T cells after dendritic cell vaccination. Described time point: after dendritic cell vaccination, including at tumor progression/relapse. Libraries were prepared by immunoSEQ multiplex PCR; TCRdb keeps only in-frame clonotypes and omits some of them. The data hold tens of thousands of clones, with approximately 81% observed a single time. The material sequenced was blood, taken after dendritic cell vaccination. These receptors were collected from a human donor with glioblastoma.

V usage is TRBV7-2 and J usage is TRBJ2-1; a possible D gene is TRBD2 (5 bases). V gave up 0 bases and J gave up 0 bases, with 12 bases separating them. Germline assignment: CDR1 SGHTA and CDR2 FQGNSA. The CDR3 spans 17 residues. The chain's CDR3 is CASSLARGLSSYNEQFF. CDR3 nucleotides: TGTGCCAGCAGCTTAGCGCGAGGGCTGAGCTCCTACAATGAGCAGTTCTTC.

The chain joins TRBV18 to TRBJ2-5, with 7 bases aligning to TRBD2. V shed 1 base and J 0 bases; nucleotides not matched to a gene: 2. This CDR3 is built from 15 residues. Germline V gene lookup returns CDR1 KGHSH and CDR2 LQKENI. The chain's CDR3 is CASSPLAGNQETQYF. The CDR3 DNA is TGTGCCAGCTCACCACTAGCGGGCAACCAAGAGACCCAGTACTTC. Variable domain in full (rest from reference TRBV18 and TRBJ2-5): NAGVMQNPRHLVRRRGQEARLRCSPMKGHSHVYWYRQLPEEGLKFMVYLQKENIIDESGMPKERFSAEFPKEGPSILRIQQVVRGDSAAYFCASSPLAGNQETQYFGPGTRLLVL.

The genes are TRBV27 and TRBJ2-7; 7 nucleotides match TRBD1. Looked up from germline, CDR1 is MNHEY and CDR2 is SMNVEV (reference sequence). Trimming cost V 5 bases and J 7 bases; bases outside gene matches: 11. The CDR3 length is 14 residues. CDR3 nucleotide sequence: TGTGCCAGCAGTCCCCTGGACAGGTTGATGGAGCAGTACTTC. As protein: CASSPLDRLMEQYF.

V usage is TRBV18 and J usage is TRBJ1-1; 7 nucleotides agree with TRBD1. CDR1 and CDR2 from the germline V gene are KGHSH and LQKENI. V shed 6 bases, J shed 1 base, and the junction held 11 bases outside the gene matches. This CDR3 has 16 residues. The CDR3 nucleotides read TGTGCCAGCTCTTCCATCCCGGGACAGAAGAACACTGAAGCTTTCTTT. Amino acid sequence: CASSSIPGQKNTEAFF. Supplemented by reference TRBV18 and TRBJ1-1, the full variable domain reads NAGVMQNPRHLVRRRGQEARLRCSPMKGHSHVYWYRQLPEEGLKFMVYLQKENIIDESGMPKERFSAEFPKEGPSILRIQQVVRGDSAAYFCASSSIPGQKNTEAFFGQGTRLTVV.

The genes are TRBV9 and TRBJ2-1; the match to TRBD2 covers 8 bases. J was trimmed by 10 bases and V by 4 bases; bases with no gene match: 16. Germline loops: CDR1 SGDLS, CDR2 YYNGEE. There are 16 residues in the CDR3. In DNA, the CDR3 is TGTGCCAGCAGCCGGACCTTACCGGGGGGGCCGGAGGAGCAGTTCTTC. Amino acid sequence: CASSRTLPGGPEEQFF. Complete variable domain (other parts from reference TRBV9 and TRBJ2-1): DSGVTQTPKHLITATGQRVTLRCSPRSGDLSVYWYQQSLDQGLQFLIQYYNGEERAKGNILERFSAQQFPDLHSELNLSSLELGDSALYFCASSRTLPGGPEEQFFGPGTRLTVL.

The rearrangement uses TRBV27 and TRBJ2-7; maybe TRBD2 (5 bases). CDR3 length: 15 residues. V lost 3 bases, J lost 6 bases, and 18 bases lay in between. The germline V gene encodes CDR1 MNHEY and CDR2 SMNVEV (reference sequence). CDR3 sequence reads: CASSFRWTGFGEQYF. The CDR3 bases are TGTGCCAGCAGTTTCCGGTGGACGGGATTCGGCGAGCAGTACTTC.

The chain employs TRBV11-3 and TRBJ2-1; maybe TRBD2 (7 bases). The CDR3 contains 17 residues. Trimming removed 5 bases from V and 5 bases from J, with 22 bases in between. Germline CDR1 is SGHNT and CDR2 is YENEEA. CDR3 in amino acids: CASSRGGGAAVNNEQFF. Here the CDR3 DNA reads TGTGCCAGCAGCCGAGGAGGGGGGGCCGCTGTTAACAATGAGCAGTTCTTC. The full variable domain, completed using reference TRBV11-3 and TRBJ2-1, is EAGVVQSPRYKIIEKKQPVAFWCNPISGHNTLYWYLQNLGQGPELLIRYENEEAVDDSQLPKDRFSAERLKGVDSTLKIQPAELGDSAVYLCASSRGGGAAVNNEQFFGPGTRLTVL.

A single count supports this clone. CDR3 protein: CASRSQATQYF. CDR3 sequence (DNA): TGTGCCAGCAGATCGCAGGCGACCCAGTACTTC. The J gene is TRBJ2-5, the V gene TRBV5-8; D unresolved. Trimming left V 5 bases short and J 7 bases short, with 9 bases between. Germline CDR1 is SGHTS and CDR2 is YDEGEE. The CDR3 runs 11 residues.

This chain joins TRBV4-1 and TRBJ2-3, with D unresolved. The germline gives CDR1 MGHRA, CDR2 YSYEKL. V lost 2 bases to trimming and J lost 6 bases, with 9 bases between them. The CDR3 is made up of 13 amino acids. The DNA for the CDR3 is TGCGCCAGCAGCCAACGCCGGAGTGATACGCAGTATTTT. It is translated as CASSQRRSDTQYF.

V is TRBV4-1 and J is TRBJ2-5; no definite D call. Germline lookup yields CDR1 MGHRA and CDR2 YSYEKL. The CDR3 is 14 amino acids. Trimming left V 0 bases short and J 7 bases short, with 12 bases between. The DNA for the CDR3 is TGCGCCAGCAGCCAAGATCTTGGCTTGATGACCCAGTACTTC. It codes for CASSQDLGLMTQYF.

The rearrangement uses TRBV6-6 and TRBJ2-7, with 10 bases matching TRBD2. Germline V gene lookup returns CDR1 MNHNY and CDR2 SVGAGI (reference sequence). With V trimmed by 5 bases and J by 4 bases, 5 bases remained unmatched. CDR3 length: 14 amino acids. CDR3 residues: CASSTGTSVYEQYF. The CDR3 DNA reads as TGTGCCAGCAGTACCGGGACTAGCGTATACGAGCAGTACTTC.

The CDR3 loop is CASSSRYAADTQYF. CDR3 in DNA: TGTGCCAGCAGCTCCCGATACGCGGCAGATACGCAGTATTTT. The chain joins TRBV11-2 to TRBJ2-3; D unclear. V shed 4 bases and J shed 4 bases, with 12 bases lying between them. Germline V lookup: CDR1 SGHAT, CDR2 FQNNGV. This CDR3 has 14 residues. The variable domain in full, with the rest retrieved from reference TRBV11-2 and TRBJ2-3, is EAGVAQSPRYKIIEKRQSVAFWCNPISGHATLYWYQQILGQGPKLLIQFQNNGVVDDSQLPKDRFSAERLKGVDSTLKIQPAKLEDSAVYLCASSSRYAADTQYFGPGTRLTVL.

This clone was counted once. V usage is TRBV7-2 and J usage is TRBJ1-1; 8 bases are shared with TRBD1. V shed 3 bases, J shed 0 bases, and the junction held 9 bases outside the gene matches. CDR3 length equals 17 residues. Germline assignment: CDR1 SGHTA and CDR2 FQGNSA. The CDR3 DNA reads as TGTGCCAGCAGCTTTGGTACACAGGGGGAGGTGAACACTGAAGCTTTCTTT. Amino acid sequence: CASSFGTQGEVNTEAFF.

CDR3 sequence: CASSPLAGPYNEQFF. The CDR3 coding sequence is TGTGCCAGCAGTCCCCTAGCGGGACCTTACAATGAGCAGTTCTTC. The V gene is TRBV6-4, the J gene TRBJ2-1, with 9 bases matching TRBD2. V shed 5 bases and J 4 bases; nucleotides not matched to a gene: 6. The CDR3 is made up of 15 amino acids. CDR1 MRHNA and CDR2 SNTAGT come from the germline V gene.

The rearrangement links TRBV5-8 to TRBJ2-7, with 8 bases that match TRBD1. The CDR3 loop spans 15 amino acids. The germline CDR1 and CDR2 sequences are SGHTS and YDEGEE. V shed 2 bases, J shed 5 bases, and the junction held 9 bases outside the gene matches. The CDR3 here is CASSLGTGSEDEQYF. For the CDR3, the DNA is TGTGCCAGCAGCTTAGGGACAGGCAGCGAGGACGAGCAGTACTTC.

The V and J genes are TRBV19 and TRBJ2-3; D might be TRBD2 (5 bases). The CDR3 length is 14 residues. V lost 3 bases and J lost 6, with 13 bases in between. Germline V gives CDR1 LNHDA, CDR2 SQIVND (reference sequence). The CDR3 loop reads CASSIFPGWDTQYF. The CDR3, as DNA: TGTGCCAGTAGTATCTTCCCGGGGTGGGATACGCAGTATTTT. Full variable domain (rest looked up from reference TRBV19 and TRBJ2-3): DGGITQSPKYLFRKEGQNVTLSCEQNLNHDAMYWYRQDPGQGLRLIYYSQIVNDFQKGDIAEGYSVSREKKESFPLTVTSAQKNPTAFYLCASSIFPGWDTQYFGPGTRLTVL.

The chain is built from TRBV5-4 and TRBJ2-1; 8 bases match TRBD2. V dropped 4 bases and J dropped 3; count of bases not matched to a gene: 3. This CDR3 contains 14 residues. The germline CDR1 and CDR2 sequences are SGHNT and YYREEE (reference sequence). The CDR3 spells CASSASGSYNEQFF. The CDR3 DNA reads TGTGCCAGCAGCGCGAGCGGGAGCTACAATGAGCAGTTCTTC.

This chain connects TRBV27 to TRBJ2-1; TRBD2 might be the D (5 bases). Germline CDR1 MNHEY, CDR2 SMNVEV (reference sequence). The CDR3 is made up of 14 amino acids. Between the trimmed V and J ends, which lost 5 bases and 5 bases, there was a span of 13 bases. In DNA form, the CDR3 reads TGTGCCAGCAGTCCGAGGACTCCTAACAATGAGCAGTTCTTC. This gives the protein CASSPRTPNNEQFF.

The rearrangement uses TRBV11-2 and TRBJ1-1; weak D call: TRBD1 (5 bases). Germline V gene sequence: CDR1 SGHAT, CDR2 FQNNGV. The CDR3 has 15 residues. V lost 1 base, J lost 1 base, and 10 bases lay in between. CDR3 sequence (DNA): TGTGCCAGCAGCTTAGTCAGGGTAGGGAACACTGAAGCTTTCTTT. It yields the protein CASSLVRVGNTEAFF.

The chain has TRBV18 and TRBJ1-1; a possible D gene is TRBD1 (5 bases). Trimming took 3 bases from V and 0 from J, leaving 14 bases between them. CDR1 is KGHSH and CDR2 is LQKENI in the germline V gene. CDR3 length equals 16 residues. CDR3 in amino acids: CASSPVGEGVNTEAFF. Written as DNA, the CDR3 is TGTGCCAGCTCACCGGTAGGGGAGGGAGTGAACACTGAAGCTTTCTTT.

There are a few counts of this clone. This chain joins TRBV2 and TRBJ2-5; 9 bases fit TRBD1. This CDR3 spans 14 amino acids. Germline V gene data show CDR1 as SNHLY and CDR2 as FYNNEI. The V gene end was trimmed by 5 bases and the J gene end by 2 bases; junction bases not matched to a gene: 3. The CDR3 spells CASSPGTGQETQYF. The CDR3 nucleotides are TGTGCCAGCAGTCCCGGGACAGGGCAAGAGACCCAGTACTTC.

This CDR3 reads CASSLVTGYTSEQYF. The CDR3 DNA follows: TGTGCCAGCAGCTTAGTAACAGGGTATACTAGCGAGCAGTACTTC. The chain recombines TRBV7-2 with TRBJ2-7; D perhaps matches TRBD1 (6 bases). V was trimmed by 1 base and J by 6 bases, leaving 16 bases between them. Germline V lookup: CDR1 SGHTA, CDR2 FQGNSA. CDR3 size: 15 residues.

The V gene is TRBV7-4, the J gene TRBJ1-3, with unresolved D. V was trimmed by 2 bases and J by 2 bases, leaving 16 bases between them. There are 17 residues in the CDR3. Germline V gene sequence: CDR1 SGHVT, CDR2 SQSDAQ. The CDR3 nucleotides read TGTGCCAGCAGCTTATCCTTGGCGGCGGAACCTGGAAACACCATATATTTT. Translation gives CASSLSLAAEPGNTIYF.

The rearrangement joins TRBV29-1 to TRBJ1-4; 10 bases agree with TRBD1. Germline lookup yields CDR1 SQVTM and CDR2 ANQGSEA. The CDR3 runs 14 residues. Trimming removed 5 bases from V and 2 bases from J; junction bases left unmatched: 2. The CDR3 protein is CSVRQGATNEKLFF. CDR3 in DNA: TGCAGCGTTCGACAGGGGGCTACTAATGAAAAACTGTTTTTT.

The V and J genes are TRBV10-3 and TRBJ2-1, with 10 positions matching TRBD2. Per the germline V gene, CDR1 is ENHRY and CDR2 is SYGVKD. The CDR3 consists of 14 residues. Trimming cost V 6 bases and J 3 bases; bases outside gene matches: 2. The CDR3 reads CAIRSSGGYNEQFF. The CDR3 region has the DNA TGTGCCATCAGGTCTAGCGGGGGCTACAATGAGCAGTTCTTC.

Comments on this clone: Other DNA sequences within the sample encode an identical CDR3. The V gene is TRBV29-1, the J gene TRBJ1-5, with 9 nucleotides matching TRBD1. Germline CDR1 and CDR2: SQVTM and ANQGSEA. This CDR3 is built from 13 residues. Unmatched junction bases numbered 2, after V lost 6 bases and J lost 2 bases. The CDR3 protein is CSVGDRGNQPQHF. CDR3 sequence (DNA): TGCAGCGTAGGGGACAGGGGCAATCAGCCCCAGCATTTT. Filled out from reference TRBV29-1 and TRBJ1-5, the complete variable domain reads SAVISQKPSRDICQRGTSLTIQCQVDSQVTMMFWYRQQPGQSLTLIATANQGSEATYESGFVIDKFPISRPNLTFSTLTVSNMSPEDSSIYLCSVGDRGNQPQHFGDGTRLSIL.

The CDR3 DNA reads as TGTGCCAGCAGTCAAAGGGGGGGCGCTGGGGCCAACGTCCTGACTTTC. Its translation is CASSQRGGAGANVLTF. V is TRBV2 and J is TRBJ2-6; TRBD2 might be the D (7 bases). V was trimmed by 5 bases and J by 2 bases, leaving 13 bases between them. This CDR3 region has 16 residues. The V gene's germline CDR1 is SNHLY and CDR2 FYNNEI. Looking up the rest from reference TRBV2 and TRBJ2-6 gives the full variable domain: EPEVTQTPSHQVTQMGQEVILRCVPISNHLYFYWYRQILGQKVEFLVSFYNNEISEKSEIFDDQFSVERPDGSNFTLKIRSTKLEDSAMYFCASSQRGGAGANVLTFGAGSRLTVL.

CDR3 nucleotides: TGTGCCAGCAGTGAGCTTGGGGGCTTGAATGGCGAGCAGTACTTC. Translated, it gives CASSELGGLNGEQYF. The chain carries TRBV2 and TRBJ2-7; TRBD1 is a possible D gene (6 bases). This CDR3 spans 15 amino acids. V dropped 3 bases and J dropped 6 bases, with 18 bases sitting between them. Germline lookup yields CDR1 SNHLY and CDR2 FYNNEI.

The V gene is TRBV2, the J gene TRBJ1-6, with D possibly matching TRBD1 (6 bases). From germline, CDR1 is SNHLY and CDR2 FYNNEI. The V gene lost 9 bases and the J gene lost 6 bases, with 15 bases spanning the gap. The CDR3 is 14 residues long. The CDR3: CARKSQGSNSPLHF. Written as DNA, the CDR3 is TGTGCCAGGAAGTCTCAGGGGAGTAATTCACCCCTCCACTTT.